These T cell receptor beta chains were read from a single sample in a study of identical twins. Via MiXCR, TCRdb re-called the 5' RACE reads, giving one row per CDR3 protein. This table has roughly 1.6 million distinct CDR3 sequences, about 31% appearing once. The specimen was cord blood. These receptors were collected from a newborn girl in good health. Both conserved end residues are part of each CDR3. A D gene is named only where the DNA matches it firmly. Clone size is not always given. Where it is, it says once, few, many or a class for expanded clones.

16,TRBV12-3/TRBV12-4,TRBD2,TRBJ2-1,few,TGTGCCAGCAGTTTAGGTGGTCTAGCGGGACGGTCTGAGCAGTTCTTC,CASSLGGLAGRSEQFF
15,TRBV5-1,TRBD2,TRBJ2-3,few,TGCGCCAGCACCCTCGCGCTAGCGGGCACAGATACGCAGTATTTT,CASTLALAGTDTQYF
16,TRBV6-1,.,TRBJ1-5,.,TGTGCCAGCAGTGAAAGAGGGCTAGCAGGCAATCAGCCCCAGCATTTT,CASSERGLAGNQPQHF
13,TRBV12-3/TRBV12-4,TRBD1,TRBJ1-2,.,TGTGCCAGCAGGCCGACAGGGAACTATGGCTTCACCTTC,CASRPTGNYGFTF
16,TRBV20-1,TRBD1,TRBJ1-1,once,TGCAGTGCTAGAGATATCTCTAAAAGACAGGGAAGTGAAGCTTTCTTT,CSARDISKRQGSEAFF
15,TRBV12-3/TRBV12-4,TRBD1,TRBJ1-2,many,TGTGCCAGCAGCCCGATAACCACAGGGGCCTATGGCTACACCTTC,CASSPITTGAYGYTF
15,TRBV3-1,TRBD2,TRBJ2-1,.,TGTGCCAGCAGCCGAAGGACTAGCGGGAGACATGAGCAGTTCTTC,CASSRRTSGRHEQFF
15,TRBV29-1,.,TRBJ2-4,many,TGCAGCGTTGAATTTGCAAAAGGGGCCAAAAACATTCAGTACTTC,CSVEFAKGAKNIQYF
16,TRBV7-8,.,TRBJ2-1,many,TGTGCCAGCAGCTTAGAGCGGGTACTTCTCTACAATGAGCAGTTCTTC,CASSLERVLLYNEQFF
15,TRBV10-3,TRBD2,TRBJ2-1,.,TGTGCCATCAGGACTAGCGGGAGTGGGGACAATGAGCAGTTCTTC,CAIRTSGSGDNEQFF
13,TRBV5-1,.,TRBJ1-1,.,TGCGCCAGCAGCATCCGGGACGACACTGAAGCTTTCTTT,CASSIRDDTEAFF
15,TRBV27,TRBD1,TRBJ1-2,.,TGTGCCAGCAGTTTTTTGGACAGGGGGGGCTATGGCTACACCTTC,CASSFLDRGGYGYTF
14,TRBV20-1,TRBD2,TRBJ2-5,few,TGCAGTGCTAGTCAAGGGACTAGCGTCGAGACCCAGTACTTC,CSASQGTSVETQYF
14,TRBV28,TRBD2,TRBJ2-7,.,TGTGCCAGCAGGTTGAGCGGGACCTCCTACGAGCAGTACTTC,CASRLSGTSYEQYF
15,TRBV6-6,.,TRBJ2-3,.,TGTGCCAGCAGTTACTATCGGGCTGGCACAGATACGCAGTATTTT,CASSYYRAGTDTQYF
18,TRBV28,.,TRBJ2-4,.,TGTGCCAGCAGTTTCGGGAGCCGGAGGGGTTTGGCCAAAAACATTCAGTACTTC,CASSFGSRRGLAKNIQYF
15,TRBV6-1,.,TRBJ2-2,.,TGTGCCAGCAGTGAGTTCTGGGGGCGAGGCGGGGAGCTGTTTTTT,CASSEFWGRGGELFF
16,TRBV28,TRBD1,TRBJ1-6,.,TGTGCCAGCAGGCCTCACAGGGGGAGGGATAATTCACCCCTCCACTTT,CASRPHRGRDNSPLHF
16,TRBV6-5,TRBD2,TRBJ2-2,.,TGTGCCAGCAGTTATTTTGTAGCGGGAGGGCCCGGGGAGCTGTTTTTT,CASSYFVAGGPGELFF
13,TRBV20-1,TRBD1,TRBJ2-5,few,TGCAGTGCTACGGACAGGGGACAAGAGACCCAGTACTTC,CSATDRGQETQYF
16,TRBV21-1,.,TRBJ2-4,.,TGTGCCAGCAGCACCAACAGCGACACGCCTACTGTTCTGGAGTACTTC,CASSTNSDTPTVLEYF
14,TRBV12-3/TRBV12-4,TRBD2,TRBJ2-1,few,TGTGCCAGCAGTCAGACTAGCGAGGGGAATGAGCAGTTCTTC,CASSQTSEGNEQFF
14,TRBV6-5,.,TRBJ2-1,.,TGTGCCAGCCGGAGGGCCGGTTCCTACAATGAGCAGTTCTTC,CASRRAGSYNEQFF
15,TRBV6-1,TRBD1,TRBJ1-2,few,TGTGCCAGCAGTGAACCCGGACAGGGAAGGAATGGCTACACCTTC,CASSEPGQGRNGYTF
14,TRBV10-3,.,TRBJ2-1,.,TGTGCCATCAGAACTAGTACCTCCTACAATGAGCAGTTCTTC,CAIRTSTSYNEQFF
16,TRBV12-3/TRBV12-4,TRBD2,TRBJ2-3,.,TGTGCCAGCAGTTTAGGGAGCCTAGCGGACACAGATACGCAGTATTTT,CASSLGSLADTDTQYF
13,TRBV19,.,TRBJ1-1,.,TGTGCCAGTAGTTGGTTCATGAACACTGAAGCTTTCTTT,CASSWFMNTEAFF
13,TRBV29-1,.,TRBJ2-7,few,TGCAGCGTTGATACGGGTTCCTCCTACGAGCAGTACTTC,CSVDTGSSYEQYF
12,TRBV5-1,.,TRBJ2-5,.,TGCGCCAGCAGGGCGGATCAAGAGACCCAGTACTTC,CASRADQETQYF
15,TRBV6-1,.,TRBJ1-2,.,TGTGCCAGCATCCCGGTGGGACTCAAGACCAATGGCTACACCTTC,CASIPVGLKTNGYTF
15,TRBV12-3/TRBV12-4,.,TRBJ1-2,many,TGTGCCAGCAGTTTAGGGGGCAGCGCCAACTATGGCTACACCTTC,CASSLGGSANYGYTF
14,TRBV12-3/TRBV12-4,.,TRBJ1-2,.,TGTGCCAGCACTCAGGGAGGCTTAAACTATGGCTACACCTTC,CASTQGGLNYGYTF
16,TRBV13,TRBD2,TRBJ2-1,few,TGTGCCAGCAGCGAAATAGCGGGAGTATACTACAATGAGCAGTTCTTC,CASSEIAGVYYNEQFF
15,TRBV5-6,TRBD1,TRBJ1-1,few,TGTGCCAGCAGCTTGGAGGGGACAGGGAACACTGAAGCTTTCTTT,CASSLEGTGNTEAFF
15,TRBV15,TRBD1,TRBJ1-5,.,TGTGCCACCAGCAGACATCAGGGGGCAGGTCAGCCCCAGCATTTT,CATSRHQGAGQPQHF
14,TRBV12-3/TRBV12-4,.,TRBJ2-5,.,TGTGCCAGCAGCAACCGGGACTTCAAAGAGACCCAGTACTTC,CASSNRDFKETQYF
13,TRBV6-1,.,TRBJ1-1,.,TGTGCCAGCAGTGAACTGGGACCCACTGAAGCTTTCTTT,CASSELGPTEAFF
12,TRBV12-3/TRBV12-4,.,TRBJ2-7,few,TGTGCCAGCAGTTTCGGGGACGCTCGGGAGTACTTC,CASSFGDAREYF
13,TRBV29-1,.,TRBJ2-7,.,TGCAGCGTTGAACAGGAAAGCTCCTACGAGCAGTACTTC,CSVEQESSYEQYF
13,TRBV12-3/TRBV12-4,.,TRBJ2-2,.,TGTGCCAGCAGTTTAAATTTACCCGGGGAGCTGTTTTTT,CASSLNLPGELFF
13,TRBV10-3,TRBD1,TRBJ2-1,many,TGTGCCATCAGTGCGACAGGGGACAATGAGCAGTTCTTC,CAISATGDNEQFF
14,TRBV5-1,.,TRBJ2-1,few,TGCGCCAGCAGCGGGGGGCCGACCTACAATGAGCAGTTCTTC,CASSGGPTYNEQFF
16,TRBV5-1,.,TRBJ2-7,.,TGCGCCAGCAGCTTGGAGGGGCGGACCAGCTCCTACGAGCAGTACTTC,CASSLEGRTSSYEQYF
13,TRBV7-9,TRBD1,TRBJ1-1,few,TGTGCCAGCAGCTTAGGTCGGGACAGTCAAGCTTTCTTT,CASSLGRDSQAFF
13,TRBV10-3,.,TRBJ1-4,.,TGTGCCATCAGTGAGTCCCATAATGAAAAACTGTTTTTT,CAISESHNEKLFF
14,TRBV7-2,.,TRBJ1-4,few,TGTGCCAGCAGCGTCTCTATGGGGAATGAAAAACTGTTTTTT,CASSVSMGNEKLFF
16,TRBV5-1,TRBD1,TRBJ1-2,few,TGCGCCAGCAGCTTGGCCCCGGGACAGGGACTCTATGGCTACACCTTC,CASSLAPGQGLYGYTF
15,TRBV6-5,.,TRBJ2-2,.,TGTGCCAGCAGTTACTTCGGACAGAACACCGGGGAGCTGTTTTTT,CASSYFGQNTGELFF